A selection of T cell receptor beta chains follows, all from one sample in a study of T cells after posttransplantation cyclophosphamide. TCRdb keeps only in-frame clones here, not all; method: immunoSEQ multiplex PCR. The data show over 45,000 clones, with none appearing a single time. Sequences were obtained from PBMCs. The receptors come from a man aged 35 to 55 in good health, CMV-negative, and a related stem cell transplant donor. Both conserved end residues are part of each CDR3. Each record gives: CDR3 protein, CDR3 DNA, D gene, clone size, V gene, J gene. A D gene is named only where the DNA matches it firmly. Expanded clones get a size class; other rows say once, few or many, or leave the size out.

CASSYDRVMTEAFF,TGTGCCAGCAGTTATGACAGGGTGATGACTGAAGCTTTCTTT,TRBD1,many,TRBV7-9,TRBJ1-1
CASSSRDSQTDTQYF,TGTGCCAGCAGCTCCCGGGACAGTCAAACAGATACGCAGTATTTT,TRBD1,many,TRBV7-9,TRBJ2-3
CASSLLADYNEQFF,TGTGCCAGCAGTTTACTAGCGGATTACAATGAGCAGTTCTTC,TRBD2,many,TRBV27,TRBJ2-1
CASKGGYSNEAFF,TGTGCCAGCAAGGGGGGGTACAGTAATGAAGCTTTCTTT,NA,many,TRBV2,TRBJ1-1
CAWSVPPEPQHF,TGTGCCTGGAGTGTCCCACCAGAGCCCCAGCATTTT,NA,many,TRBV30,TRBJ1-5
CASSSTGGRNQPQHF,TGTGCCAGCAGCAGCACAGGGGGTCGGAATCAGCCCCAGCATTTT,TRBD1,many,TRBV6-6,TRBJ1-5
CASSQEPQPGPQYF,TGCGCCAGCAGCCAAGAGCCGCAGCCAGGGCCCCAGTACTTC,NA,NA,TRBV4-1,TRBJ2-5
CASSQVLSGRVNNEQFF,TGTGCCAGCAGCCAAGTTCTTAGCGGGAGAGTCAACAATGAGCAGTTCTTC,TRBD2,many,TRBV14,TRBJ2-1
CASSPASGLYNEQFF,TGTGCCAGCAGCCCGGCTAGCGGGCTATACAATGAGCAGTTCTTC,TRBD2,many,TRBV7-2,TRBJ2-1
CASSRGGAYYGYTF,TGTGCCAGTAGCCGAGGGGGCGCGTACTATGGCTACACCTTC,TRBD1,many,TRBV19,TRBJ1-2
CAIRTVIDRSSYEQYF,TGTGCCATCAGGACGGTCATCGATAGGAGCTCCTACGAGCAGTACTTC,NA,many,TRBV10-3,TRBJ2-7
CASSAGGLAGEEDTQYF,TGTGCCAGCAGCGCCGGGGGACTAGCGGGAGAGGAAGATACGCAGTATTTT,TRBD2,many,TRBV7-3,TRBJ2-3
CASSDYRGRGETEAFF,TGCGCCAGCAGTGATTATCGTGGCAGGGGAGAAACTGAAGCTTTCTTT,NA,many,TRBV10-1,TRBJ1-1
CASSLQETQYF,TGTGCCAGCAGTTTACAAGAGACCCAGTACTTC,NA,many,TRBV25-1,TRBJ2-5
CASSPVFGSGANVLTF,TGTGCCAGCAGCCCCGTCTTCGGCTCTGGGGCCAACGTCCTGACTTTC,NA,many,TRBV28,TRBJ2-6
CASSPFSGTDTQYF,TGTGCCAGCAGCCCATTTAGCGGTACAGATACGCAGTATTTT,NA,many,TRBV7-2,TRBJ2-3
CASSEMGPLVTGELFF,TGTGCCAGCAGTGAGATGGGGCCCCTCGTGACCGGGGAGCTGTTTTTT,NA,many,TRBV2,TRBJ2-2
CSADIPDGYTF,TGCAGTGCAGACATTCCCGATGGCTACACCTTC,NA,many,TRBV20-1,TRBJ1-2
CSVEYRGQETQYF,TGCAGCGTTGAGTACAGGGGTCAAGAGACCCAGTACTTC,TRBD1,many,TRBV29-1,TRBJ2-5
CASSILLARSYEQYF,TGTGCCAGTAGTATCCTGCTAGCGCGCTCCTACGAGCAGTACTTC,NA,many,TRBV19,TRBJ2-7
CAWVTLGGNQPQHF,TGTGCCTGGGTCACCCTCGGGGGCAATCAGCCCCAGCATTTT,NA,many,TRBV30,TRBJ1-5
CASGAGDRGHTEAFF,TGTGCTAGTGGTGCCGGGGACAGGGGGCATACTGAAGCTTTCTTT,TRBD1,many,TRBV12-5,TRBJ1-1
CASSSPGIRGTEAFF,TGTGCCAGCAGCTCCCCGGGGATCCGGGGTACTGAAGCTTTCTTT,NA,many,TRBV5-4,TRBJ1-1
CASSLTLYNEQFF,TGTGCCAGCAGCTTAACCCTTTACAATGAGCAGTTCTTC,NA,many,TRBV7-3,TRBJ2-1
CASSWDRDTGELFF,TGTGCCAGCAGCTGGGACAGGGACACCGGGGAGCTGTTTTTT,TRBD1,many,TRBV5-4,TRBJ2-2
CASSQVAGGPRRQFF,TGCGCCAGCAGCCAAGTAGCGGGAGGGCCCCGGAGACAGTTCTTC,TRBD2,many,TRBV4-1,TRBJ2-1
CASSEYRNTEAFF,TGTGCCAGCAGTGAATACAGGAACACTGAAGCTTTCTTT,NA,many,TRBV25-1,TRBJ1-1
CASGRVTGRNEQFF,TGTGCCAGCGGAAGGGTGACAGGAAGGAATGAGCAGTTCTTC,NA,many,TRBV28,TRBJ2-1